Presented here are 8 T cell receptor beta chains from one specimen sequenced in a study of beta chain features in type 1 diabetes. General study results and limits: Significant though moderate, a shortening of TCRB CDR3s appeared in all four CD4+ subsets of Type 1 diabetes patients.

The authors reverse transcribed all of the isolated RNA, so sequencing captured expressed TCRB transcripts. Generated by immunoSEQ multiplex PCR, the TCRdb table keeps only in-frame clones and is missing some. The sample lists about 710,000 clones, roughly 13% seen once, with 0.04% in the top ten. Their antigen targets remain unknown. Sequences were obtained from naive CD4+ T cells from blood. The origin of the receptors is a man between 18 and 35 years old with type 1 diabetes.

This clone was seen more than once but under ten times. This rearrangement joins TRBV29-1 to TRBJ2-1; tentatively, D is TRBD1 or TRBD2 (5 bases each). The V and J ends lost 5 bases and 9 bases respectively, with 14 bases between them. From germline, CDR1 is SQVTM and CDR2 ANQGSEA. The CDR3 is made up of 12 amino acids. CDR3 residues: CSVRSGGGEQFF. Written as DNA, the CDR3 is TGCAGCGTTCGTAGTGGTGGGGGTGAGCAGTTCTTC.

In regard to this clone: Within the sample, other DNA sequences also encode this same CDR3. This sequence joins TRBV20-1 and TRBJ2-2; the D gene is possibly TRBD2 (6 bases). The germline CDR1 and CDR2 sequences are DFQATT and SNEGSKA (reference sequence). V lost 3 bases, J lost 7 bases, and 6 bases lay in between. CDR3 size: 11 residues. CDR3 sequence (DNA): TGCAGTGCTAGGACTAGCGGGGAGCTGTTTTTT. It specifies CSARTSGELFF.

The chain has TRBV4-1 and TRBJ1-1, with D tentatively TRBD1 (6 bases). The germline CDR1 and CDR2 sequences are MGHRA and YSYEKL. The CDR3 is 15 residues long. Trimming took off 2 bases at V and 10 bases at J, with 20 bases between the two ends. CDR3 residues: CASSQTRQVGLRAFF. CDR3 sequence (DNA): TGCGCCAGCAGCCAAACCCGACAGGTTGGTTTGCGAGCTTTCTTT.

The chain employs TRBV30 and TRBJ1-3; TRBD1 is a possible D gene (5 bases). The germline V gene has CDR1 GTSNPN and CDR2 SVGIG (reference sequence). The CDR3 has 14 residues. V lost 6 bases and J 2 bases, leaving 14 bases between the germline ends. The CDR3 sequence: CACSTGGAGNTIYF. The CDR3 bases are TGTGCCTGCTCCACCGGGGGAGCTGGAAACACCATATATTTT.

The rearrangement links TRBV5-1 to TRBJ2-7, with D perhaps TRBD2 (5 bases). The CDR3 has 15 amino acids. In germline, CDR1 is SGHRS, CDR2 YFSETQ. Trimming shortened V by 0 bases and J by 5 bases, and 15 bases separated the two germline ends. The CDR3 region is CASSLADRAVNEQYF. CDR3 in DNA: TGCGCCAGCAGCTTGGCCGACCGAGCGGTAAACGAGCAGTACTTC.

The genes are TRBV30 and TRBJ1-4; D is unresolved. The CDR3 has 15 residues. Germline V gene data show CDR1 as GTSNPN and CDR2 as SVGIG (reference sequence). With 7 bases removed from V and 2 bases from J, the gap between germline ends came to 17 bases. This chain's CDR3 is CAYLKLGSTNEKLFF. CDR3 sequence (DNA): TGTGCCTACCTAAAGCTGGGAAGCACTAATGAAAAACTGTTTTTT.

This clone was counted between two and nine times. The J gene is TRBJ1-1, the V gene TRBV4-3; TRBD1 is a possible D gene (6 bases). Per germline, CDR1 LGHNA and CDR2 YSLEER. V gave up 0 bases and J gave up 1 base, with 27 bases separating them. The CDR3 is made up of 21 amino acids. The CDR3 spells CASSQDIRLGPPTGGNTEAFF. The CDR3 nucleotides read TGCGCCAGCAGCCAAGATATCAGGCTGGGACCTCCGACAGGAGGGAACACTGAAGCTTTCTTT.

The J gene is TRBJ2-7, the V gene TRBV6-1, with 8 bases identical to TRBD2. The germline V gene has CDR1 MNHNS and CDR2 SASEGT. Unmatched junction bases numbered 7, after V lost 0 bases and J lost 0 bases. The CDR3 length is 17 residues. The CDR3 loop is CASSEALREGISYEQYF. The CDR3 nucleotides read TGTGCCAGCAGTGAAGCGCTTCGGGAGGGGATCTCCTACGAGCAGTACTTC.